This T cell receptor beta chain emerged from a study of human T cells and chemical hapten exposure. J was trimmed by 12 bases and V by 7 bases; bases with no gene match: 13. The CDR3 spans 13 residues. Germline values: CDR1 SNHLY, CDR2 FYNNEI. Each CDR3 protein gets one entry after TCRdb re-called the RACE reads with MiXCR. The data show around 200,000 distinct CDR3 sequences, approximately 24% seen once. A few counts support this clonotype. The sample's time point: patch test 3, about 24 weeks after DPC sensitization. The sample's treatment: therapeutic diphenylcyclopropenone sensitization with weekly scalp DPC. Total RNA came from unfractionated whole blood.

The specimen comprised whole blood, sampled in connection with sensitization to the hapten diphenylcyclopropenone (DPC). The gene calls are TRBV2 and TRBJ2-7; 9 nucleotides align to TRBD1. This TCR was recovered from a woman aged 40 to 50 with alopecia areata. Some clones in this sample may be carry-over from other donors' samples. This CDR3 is CASIKDRGSNRYF. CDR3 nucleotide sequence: TGTGCCAGCATCAAGGACAGGGGATCAAACAGGTACTTC.